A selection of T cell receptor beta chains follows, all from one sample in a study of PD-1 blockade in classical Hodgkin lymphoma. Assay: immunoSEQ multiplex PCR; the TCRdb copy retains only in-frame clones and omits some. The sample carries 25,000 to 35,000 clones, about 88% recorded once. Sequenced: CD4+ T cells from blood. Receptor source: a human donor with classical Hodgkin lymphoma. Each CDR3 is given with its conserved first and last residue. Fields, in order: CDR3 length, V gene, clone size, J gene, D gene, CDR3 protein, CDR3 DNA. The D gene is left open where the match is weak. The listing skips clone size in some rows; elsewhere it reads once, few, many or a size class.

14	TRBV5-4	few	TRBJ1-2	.	CASSFRVEGYGYTF	TGTGCCAGCAGCTTCAGGGTAGAGGGGTATGGCTACACCTTC
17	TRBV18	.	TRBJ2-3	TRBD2	CASSPRSRGGGTDTQYF	TGTGCCAGCTCACCAAGAAGCCGGGGGGGTGGCACAGATACGCAGTATTTT
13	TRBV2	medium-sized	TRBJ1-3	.	CASTGLSGNTIYF	TGTGCCAGCACAGGCCTCTCTGGAAACACCATATATTTT
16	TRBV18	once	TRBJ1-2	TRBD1	CASSPQGAYGYHGYTF	TGTGCCAGCTCACCACAGGGGGCGTATGGGTATCATGGCTACACCTTC
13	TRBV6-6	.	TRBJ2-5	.	CASSPRGPETQYF	TGTGCCAGCAGTCCCCGGGGCCCGGAGACCCAGTACTTC
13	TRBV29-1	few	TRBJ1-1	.	CSVERKMNTEAFF	TGCAGCGTTGAGCGCAAGATGAACACTGAAGCTTTCTTT
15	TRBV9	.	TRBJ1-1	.	CASSASLYLGTEAFF	TGTGCCAGCAGCGCATCCCTATATTTGGGGACTGAAGCTTTCTTT
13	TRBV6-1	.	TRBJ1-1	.	CASSELGRAEAFF	TGTGCCAGCAGTGAATTGGGGAGGGCTGAAGCTTTCTTT
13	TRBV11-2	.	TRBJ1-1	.	CASRRAGNTEAFF	TGTGCCAGCCGGAGGGCGGGGAACACTGAAGCTTTCTTT
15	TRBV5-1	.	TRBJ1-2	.	CASRPKGGSDYGYTF	TGCGCCAGCAGACCCAAGGGGGGAAGTGACTATGGCTACACCTTC